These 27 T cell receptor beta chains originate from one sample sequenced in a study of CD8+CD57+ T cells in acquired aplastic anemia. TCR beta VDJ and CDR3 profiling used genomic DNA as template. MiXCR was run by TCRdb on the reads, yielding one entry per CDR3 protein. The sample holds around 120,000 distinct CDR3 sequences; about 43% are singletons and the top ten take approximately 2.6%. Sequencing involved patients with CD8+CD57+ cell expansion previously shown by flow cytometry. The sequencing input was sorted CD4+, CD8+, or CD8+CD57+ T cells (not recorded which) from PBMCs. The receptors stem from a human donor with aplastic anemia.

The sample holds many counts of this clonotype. The CDR3 loop is CATCEGRGDNSPLHF. The CDR3 nucleotides are TGTGCCACCTGCGAAGGGAGGGGGGATAATTCACCCCTCCACTTT. The rearrangement links TRBV10-3 to TRBJ1-6; D possibly corresponds to TRBD1 (6 bases). The CDR3 is made up of 15 amino acids. Per the germline V gene, CDR1 is ENHRY and CDR2 is SYGVKD. Trimming took 10 bases from V and 5 from J, leaving 18 bases between them.

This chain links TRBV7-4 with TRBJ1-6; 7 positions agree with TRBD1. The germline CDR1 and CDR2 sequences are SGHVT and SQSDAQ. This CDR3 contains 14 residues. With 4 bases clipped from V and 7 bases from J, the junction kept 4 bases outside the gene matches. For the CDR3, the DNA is TGTGCCAGCAGCTACGGACAGGAAAATTCACCCCTCCACTTT. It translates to CASSYGQENSPLHF.

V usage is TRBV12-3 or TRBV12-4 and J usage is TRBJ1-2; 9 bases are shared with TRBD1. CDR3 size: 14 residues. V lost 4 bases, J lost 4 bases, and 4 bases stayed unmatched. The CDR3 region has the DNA TGTGCCAGCAGTTCCCCGGGACAGGGCTATGGCTACACCTTC. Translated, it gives CASSSPGQGYGYTF.

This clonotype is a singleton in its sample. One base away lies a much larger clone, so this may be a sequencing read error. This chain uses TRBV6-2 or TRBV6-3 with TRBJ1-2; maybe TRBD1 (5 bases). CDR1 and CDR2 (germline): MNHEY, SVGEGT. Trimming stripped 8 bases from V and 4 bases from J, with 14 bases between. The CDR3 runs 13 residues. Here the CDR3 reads CASGLDSRYGYTF. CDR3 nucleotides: TGTGCCAGCGGTCTAGACAGCCGCTATGGCTACACCTTC.

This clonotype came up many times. This CDR3 is CASSSLTSGANVLTF. Written as DNA, the CDR3 is TGTGCCAGCAGTTCGTTGACTTCAGGGGCCAACGTCCTGACTTTC. The chain couples TRBV6-5 to TRBJ2-6; D is undetermined. Germline V gene lookup returns CDR1 MNHEY and CDR2 SVGAGI. Trimming removed 4 bases from V and 4 bases from J, with 11 bases in between. The CDR3 is 15 amino acids.

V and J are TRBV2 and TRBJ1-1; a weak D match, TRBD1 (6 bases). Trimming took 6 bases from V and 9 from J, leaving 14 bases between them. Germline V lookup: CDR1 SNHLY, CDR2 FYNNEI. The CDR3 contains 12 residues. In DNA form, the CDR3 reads TGTGCCAGCAGGGAGACAGGCAGCAAAGCTTTCTTT. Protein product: CASRETGSKAFF.

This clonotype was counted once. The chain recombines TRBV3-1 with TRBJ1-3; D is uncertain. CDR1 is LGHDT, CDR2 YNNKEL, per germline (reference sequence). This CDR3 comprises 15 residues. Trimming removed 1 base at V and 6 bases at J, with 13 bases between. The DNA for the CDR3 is TGTGCCAGCAGCCAAGCGGTACGTCCGGCAAACACCATATATTTT. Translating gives CASSQAVRPANTIYF.

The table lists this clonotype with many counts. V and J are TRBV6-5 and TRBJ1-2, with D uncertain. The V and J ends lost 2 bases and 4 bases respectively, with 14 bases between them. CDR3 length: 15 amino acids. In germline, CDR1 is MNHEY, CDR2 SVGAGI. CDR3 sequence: CASSYLPGNFYGYTF. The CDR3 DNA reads TGTGCCAGCAGTTACCTCCCTGGGAATTTCTATGGCTACACCTTC.

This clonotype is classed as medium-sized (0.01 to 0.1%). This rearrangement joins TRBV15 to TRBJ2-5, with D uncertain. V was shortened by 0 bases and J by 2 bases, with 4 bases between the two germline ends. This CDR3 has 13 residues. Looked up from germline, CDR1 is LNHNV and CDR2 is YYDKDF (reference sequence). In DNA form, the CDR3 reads TGTGCCACCAGCAGAGAACGGCAAGAGACCCAGTACTTC. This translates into CATSRERQETQYF.

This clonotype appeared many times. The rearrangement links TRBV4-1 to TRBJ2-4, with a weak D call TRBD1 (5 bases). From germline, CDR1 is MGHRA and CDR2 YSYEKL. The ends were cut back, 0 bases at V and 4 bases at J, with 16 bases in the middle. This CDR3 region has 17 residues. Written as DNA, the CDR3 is TGCGCCAGCAGCCAAGATCGGCCGACAGCGATGAAAAACATTCAGTACTTC. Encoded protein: CASSQDRPTAMKNIQYF.

The CDR3 loop is CAISVAGVVDEQFF. Written as DNA, the CDR3 is TGTGCCATCAGTGTGGCGGGAGTGGTCGATGAGCAGTTCTTC. V is TRBV10-3 and J is TRBJ2-1, with 7 bases matching TRBD2. This CDR3 contains 14 residues. Germline assignment: CDR1 ENHRY and CDR2 SYGVKD. V lost 4 bases to trimming and J lost 8 bases; unmatched junction nucleotides: 8.

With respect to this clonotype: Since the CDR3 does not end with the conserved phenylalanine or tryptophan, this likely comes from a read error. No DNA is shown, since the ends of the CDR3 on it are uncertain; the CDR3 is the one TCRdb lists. This chain's CDR3 is CASSSAIYNEQLL. The chain joins TRBV19 to TRBJ2-1. The CDR3 comprises 13 residues, both ends counted. CDR1 is LNHDA, CDR2 SQIVND, per germline (reference sequence).

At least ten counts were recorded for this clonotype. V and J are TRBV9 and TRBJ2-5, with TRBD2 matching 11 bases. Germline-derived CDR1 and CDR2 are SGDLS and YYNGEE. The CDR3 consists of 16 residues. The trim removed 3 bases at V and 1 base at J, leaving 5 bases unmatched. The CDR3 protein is CASSDRTSGLQETQYF. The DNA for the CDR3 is TGTGCCAGCAGCGACCGGACTAGCGGGCTCCAAGAGACCCAGTACTTC.

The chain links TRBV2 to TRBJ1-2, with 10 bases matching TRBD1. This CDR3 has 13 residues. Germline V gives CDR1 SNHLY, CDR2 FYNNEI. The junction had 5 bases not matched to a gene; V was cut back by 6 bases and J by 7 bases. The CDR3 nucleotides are TGTGCCAGCAGCGAGGACAGGGGGGCTGGCTACACCTTC. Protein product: CASSEDRGAGYTF.

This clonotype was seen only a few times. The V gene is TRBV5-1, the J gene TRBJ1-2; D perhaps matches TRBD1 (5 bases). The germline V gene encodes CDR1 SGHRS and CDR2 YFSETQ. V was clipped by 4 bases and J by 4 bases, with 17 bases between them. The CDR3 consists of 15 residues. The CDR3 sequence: CASSRREGSPYGYTF. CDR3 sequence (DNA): TGCGCCAGCAGCAGGCGGGAGGGGTCCCCCTATGGCTACACCTTC.

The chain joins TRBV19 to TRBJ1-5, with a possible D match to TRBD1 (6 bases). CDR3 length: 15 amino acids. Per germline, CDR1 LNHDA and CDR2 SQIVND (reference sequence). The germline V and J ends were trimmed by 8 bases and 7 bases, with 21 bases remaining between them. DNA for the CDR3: TGTGCCAGTGGCCTAGGGCAGGGACATAAACAGCCCCAGCATTTT. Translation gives CASGLGQGHKQPQHF.

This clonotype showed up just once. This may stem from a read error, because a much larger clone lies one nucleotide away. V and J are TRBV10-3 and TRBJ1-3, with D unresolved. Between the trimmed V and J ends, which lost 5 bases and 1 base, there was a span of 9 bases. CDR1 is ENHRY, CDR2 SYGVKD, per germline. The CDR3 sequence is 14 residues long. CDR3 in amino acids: CAISHRSSGNTIYF. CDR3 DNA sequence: TGTGCCATCAGTCATCGATCTTCTGGAAACACCATATATTTT.

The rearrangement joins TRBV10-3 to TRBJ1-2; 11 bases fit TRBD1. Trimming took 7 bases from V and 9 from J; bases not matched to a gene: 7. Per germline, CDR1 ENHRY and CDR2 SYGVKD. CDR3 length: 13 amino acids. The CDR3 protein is CAITGGTGGSYTF. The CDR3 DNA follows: TGTGCCATCACTGGCGGGACAGGGGGGAGCTACACCTTC.

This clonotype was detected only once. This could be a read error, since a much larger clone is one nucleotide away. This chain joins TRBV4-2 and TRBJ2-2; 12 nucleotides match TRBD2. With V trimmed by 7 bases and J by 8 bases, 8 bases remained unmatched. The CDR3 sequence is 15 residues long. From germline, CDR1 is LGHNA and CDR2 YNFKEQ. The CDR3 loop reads CASNLRLAGEGELFF. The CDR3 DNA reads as TGTGCCAGCAACCTCCGACTAGCGGGGGAGGGGGAGCTGTTTTTT.

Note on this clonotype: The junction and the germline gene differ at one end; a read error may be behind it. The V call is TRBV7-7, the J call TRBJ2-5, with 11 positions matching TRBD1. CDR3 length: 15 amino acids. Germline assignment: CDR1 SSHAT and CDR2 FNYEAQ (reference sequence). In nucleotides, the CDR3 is TGTGCTAGCAGCTTCGGGACAGGGGGAGCGGAGACCCAGTACTTC. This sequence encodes CASSFGTGGAETQYF.

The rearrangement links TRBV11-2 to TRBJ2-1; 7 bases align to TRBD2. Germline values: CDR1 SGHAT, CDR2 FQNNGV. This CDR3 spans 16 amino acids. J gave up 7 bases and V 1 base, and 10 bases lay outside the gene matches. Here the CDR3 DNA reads TGTGCCAGCAGCTTAGGAGCCCGGGGGAGGGTGAATGAGCAGTTCTTC. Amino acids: CASSLGARGRVNEQFF.

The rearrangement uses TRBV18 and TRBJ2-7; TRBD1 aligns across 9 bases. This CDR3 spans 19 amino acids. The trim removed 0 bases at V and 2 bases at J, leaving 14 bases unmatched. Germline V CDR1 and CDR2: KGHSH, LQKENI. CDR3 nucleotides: TGTGCCAGCTCACCACCTCGGGGACAGGGATTTATTACCACCTACGAGCAGTACTTC. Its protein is CASSPPRGQGFITTYEQYF.

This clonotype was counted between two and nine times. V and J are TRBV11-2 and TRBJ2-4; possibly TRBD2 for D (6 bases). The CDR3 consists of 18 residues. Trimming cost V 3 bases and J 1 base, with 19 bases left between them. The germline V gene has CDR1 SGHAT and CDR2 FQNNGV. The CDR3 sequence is CASSFKDPRGFAKNIQYF. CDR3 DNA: TGTGCCAGCAGCTTTAAAGACCCTCGGGGGTTCGCCAAAAACATTCAGTACTTC.

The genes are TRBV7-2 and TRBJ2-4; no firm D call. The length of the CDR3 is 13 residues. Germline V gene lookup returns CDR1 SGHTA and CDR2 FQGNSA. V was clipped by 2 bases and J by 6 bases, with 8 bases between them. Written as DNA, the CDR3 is TGTACCAGCAGCTTATCCTCTGGAAACATTCAGTACTTC. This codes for CTSSLSSGNIQYF.

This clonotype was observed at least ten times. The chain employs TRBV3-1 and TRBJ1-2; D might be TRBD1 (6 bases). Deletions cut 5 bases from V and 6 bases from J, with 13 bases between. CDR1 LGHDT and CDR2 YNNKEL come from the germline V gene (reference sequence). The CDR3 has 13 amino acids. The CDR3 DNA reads TGTGCCAGCAGCTCTACCTACAGGGATGGCTACACCTTC. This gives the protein CASSSTYRDGYTF.

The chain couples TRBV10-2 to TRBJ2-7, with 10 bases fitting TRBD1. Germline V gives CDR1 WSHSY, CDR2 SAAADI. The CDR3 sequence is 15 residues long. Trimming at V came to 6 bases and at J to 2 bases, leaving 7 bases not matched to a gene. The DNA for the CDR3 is TGCGCCAGCAGCTTGGACGGGACAGGGGCCTACGAGCAGTACTTC. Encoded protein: CASSLDGTGAYEQYF.

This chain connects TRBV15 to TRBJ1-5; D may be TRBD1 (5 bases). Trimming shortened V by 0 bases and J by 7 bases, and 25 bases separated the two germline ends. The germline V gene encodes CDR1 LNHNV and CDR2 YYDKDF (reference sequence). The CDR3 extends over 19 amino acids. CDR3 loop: CATSRETPDRGSWTQPQHF. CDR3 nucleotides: TGTGCCACCAGCAGAGAAACCCCTGATCGGGGCAGTTGGACCCAGCCCCAGCATTTT.